A selection of T cell receptor beta chains follows, all from one sample in a study of T cell responses to AZD1222 COVID-19 vaccine. The repertoire was sequenced with immunoSEQ multiplex PCR; TCRdb's copy has only in-frame clones and lacks some. Of fewer than 200,000 clones listed, just over 90% are singletons. The sample in question was peripheral blood, obtained 28 days after the second dose of the MenACWY control vaccine. Every receptor here comes from an adult who received the MenACWY meningococcal vaccine as a control. CDR3s include the opening cysteine and the closing phenylalanine or tryptophan.

cdr3_aa v_call
CASSIQGNEQFF TRBV9
CASSLGQRTREQYF TRBV13
CASSAGLAGPYEQYF TRBV7-6
CASSRLDLSGGNTGELFF TRBV3-1/TRBV3-2
CASSRPGGENEQFF TRBV27
CASRSSGTHPLEQYF TRBV19
CSASRADATNEKLFF TRBV20-1
CASSLATRGLAAQQETQYF TRBV5-1
CASSRGTSGQETQYF TRBV6-2/TRBV6-3
CASSPGTYLNTEAFF TRBV6-5
CASSLNTGELFF TRBV4-3
CASSQEPRYWGEKLFF TRBV4-1
CASNREGVYNTEAFF TRBV5-1
CASSRNGGDTEAFF TRBV13
CASSLGQANEQFF TRBV5-1
CASSLRDIENEKLFF TRBV7-9
CSAPNFGYTF TRBV20-1
CASSLGLGGYEQYF TRBV7-2
CASSVGGGGEKLFF TRBV9
CASSLESVPSTDTQYF TRBV7-6
CASSLVSGRDNEQFF TRBV5-1
CASSEASSGTAFEKLFF TRBV6-1
CSAQGTYGYTF TRBV29-1
CATSRDLSGRVSYNEQFF TRBV15
CATSRDRNGITEAFF TRBV15
CASSQDGRGDTQYF TRBV3-1/TRBV3-2
CASSQDRSIEQFF TRBV3-1/TRBV3-2
CASSLLSGTLNEQFF TRBV4-2
CASSQALAGGGADTQYF TRBV4-3
CASSSRQGRNQPQHF TRBV7-6
CASSFSEGVLSGNTIYF TRBV7-9
CASSVGRRAEAFF TRBV2
CASSLPRTSGRNIQYF TRBV7-2
CASGSYGITLNTGELFF TRBV27
CASSFVRSGGEQFF TRBV7-9
CASSVAGTGSYEQYF TRBV9
CASSPRSTNEKLFF TRBV6-5
CAWRGAGVYGYTF TRBV30
CASSLTLGEQYF TRBV7-9
CASSPGLADYNEQFF TRBV5-1
CASSLGGDLNTEAFF TRBV7-2
CAISESGGYDGYTF TRBV10-3
CASSVVPGDNQPQHF TRBV9
CATSDRSGIGYNEQFF TRBV24-1
CASRRETYEQYF TRBV11-3
CASSYSGTGRRGYTF TRBV6-5
CSVDGTGLDEQYF TRBV29-1
CASSLSGQVSYGYTF TRBV16
CATSGGAGEKLFF TRBV24-1
CATRAGVFSYNEQFF TRBV27
CASSPDSPRVYGYTF TRBV6-5
CASRRGHVREYEQYF TRBV5-1
CASSPGQGEFEKLFF TRBV4-3
CAWSYGRTTQETQYF TRBV30
CATSDLREPYEQYF TRBV24-1
CASSEGTNEQFF TRBV10-1
CASSQDRVKTGELFF TRBV5-1
CASSLAGRYYEQYF TRBV5-8
CASSLDRTVASYEQYF TRBV7-2
CASSPGNRDRGLYEQYF TRBV18